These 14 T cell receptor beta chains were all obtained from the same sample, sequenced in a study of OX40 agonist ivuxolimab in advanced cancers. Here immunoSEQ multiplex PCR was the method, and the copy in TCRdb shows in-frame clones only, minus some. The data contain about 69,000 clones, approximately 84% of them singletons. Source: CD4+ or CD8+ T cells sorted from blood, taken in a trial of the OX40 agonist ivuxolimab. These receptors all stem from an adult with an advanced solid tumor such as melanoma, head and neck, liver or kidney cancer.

CDR3 protein: CASRGSGYEQYF. For the CDR3, the DNA is TGTGCCAGCAGGGGGTCCGGGTACGAGCAGTACTTC. The V call is TRBV7-2, the J call TRBJ2-7; no definite D call. This CDR3 has 12 residues. Per germline, CDR1 SGHTA and CDR2 FQGNSA. The germline V and J ends were trimmed by 6 bases and 4 bases, with 10 bases remaining between them.

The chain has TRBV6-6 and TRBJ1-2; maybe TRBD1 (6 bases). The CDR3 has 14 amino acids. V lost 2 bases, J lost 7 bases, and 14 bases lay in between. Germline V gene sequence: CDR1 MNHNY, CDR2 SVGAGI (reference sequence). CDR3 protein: CASSYLQGASGYTF. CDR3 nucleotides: TGTGCCAGCAGTTACCTACAGGGTGCGAGTGGCTACACCTTC.

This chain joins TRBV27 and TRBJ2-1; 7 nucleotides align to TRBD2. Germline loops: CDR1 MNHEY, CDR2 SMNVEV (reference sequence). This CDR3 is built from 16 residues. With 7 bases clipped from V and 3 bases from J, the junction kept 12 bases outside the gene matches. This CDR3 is CASTPSGATGYNEQFF. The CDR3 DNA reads TGTGCCAGCACCCCGAGCGGGGCTACGGGCTACAATGAGCAGTTCTTC.

The CDR3 loop is CASTLDRYTDTQYF. CDR3 nucleotide sequence: TGTGCCAGCACCCTAGACCGCTACACAGATACGCAGTATTTT. V usage is TRBV7-2 and J usage is TRBJ2-3; unclear D gene. V lost 7 bases and J 2 bases, leaving 13 bases between the germline ends. CDR3 length: 14 amino acids. Per germline, CDR1 SGHTA and CDR2 FQGNSA.

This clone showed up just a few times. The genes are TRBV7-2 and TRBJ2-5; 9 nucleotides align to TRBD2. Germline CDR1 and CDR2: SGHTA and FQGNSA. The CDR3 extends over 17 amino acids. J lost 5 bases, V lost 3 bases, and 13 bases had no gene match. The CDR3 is CASSLGMERGAGETQYF. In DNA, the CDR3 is TGTGCCAGCAGCTTGGGGATGGAGCGGGGGGCCGGGGAGACCCAGTACTTC.

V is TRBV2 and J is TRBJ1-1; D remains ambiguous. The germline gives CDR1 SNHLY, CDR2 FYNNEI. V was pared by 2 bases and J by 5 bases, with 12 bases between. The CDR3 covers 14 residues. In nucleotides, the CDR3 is TGTGCCAGCAGTGAATTGATCATTCGGACTGAAGCTTTCTTT. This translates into CASSELIIRTEAFF.

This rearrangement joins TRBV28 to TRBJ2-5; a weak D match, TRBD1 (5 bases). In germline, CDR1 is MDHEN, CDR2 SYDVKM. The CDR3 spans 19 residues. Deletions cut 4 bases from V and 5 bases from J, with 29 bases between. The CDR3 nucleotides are TGTGCCAGCAGTTCGTACCGAATCCTCGGACAAGGGTCGTGGGAGACCCAGTACTTC. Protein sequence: CASSSYRILGQGSWETQYF. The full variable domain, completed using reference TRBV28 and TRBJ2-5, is DVKVTQSSRYLVKRTGEKVFLECVQDMDHENMFWYRQDPGLGLRLIYFSYDVKMKEKGDIPEGYSVSREKKERFSLILESASTNQTSMYLCASSSYRILGQGSWETQYFGPGTRLLVL.

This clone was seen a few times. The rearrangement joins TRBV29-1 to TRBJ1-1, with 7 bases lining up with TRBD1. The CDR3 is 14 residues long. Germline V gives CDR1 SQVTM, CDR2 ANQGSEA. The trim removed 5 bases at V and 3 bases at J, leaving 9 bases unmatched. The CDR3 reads CSVNRGLSDTEAFF. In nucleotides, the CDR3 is TGCAGCGTTAACAGGGGTTTGAGTGACACTGAAGCTTTCTTT. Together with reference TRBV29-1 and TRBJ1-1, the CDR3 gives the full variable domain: SAVISQKPSRDICQRGTSLTIQCQVDSQVTMMFWYRQQPGQSLTLIATANQGSEATYESGFVIDKFPISRPNLTFSTLTVSNMSPEDSSIYLCSVNRGLSDTEAFFGQGTRLTVV.

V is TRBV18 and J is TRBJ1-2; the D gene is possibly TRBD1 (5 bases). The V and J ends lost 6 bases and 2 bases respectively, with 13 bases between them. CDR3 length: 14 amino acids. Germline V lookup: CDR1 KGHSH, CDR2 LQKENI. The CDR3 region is CASSQTRQNYGYTF. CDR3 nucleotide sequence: TGTGCCAGCTCGCAAACCCGACAGAACTATGGCTACACCTTC.

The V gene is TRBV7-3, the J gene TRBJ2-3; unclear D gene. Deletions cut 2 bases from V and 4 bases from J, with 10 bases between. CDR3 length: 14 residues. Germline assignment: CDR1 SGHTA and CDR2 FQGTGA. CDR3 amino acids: CASSLDPNADTQYF. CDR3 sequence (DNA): TGTGCCAGCAGCTTAGACCCTAATGCAGATACGCAGTATTTT.

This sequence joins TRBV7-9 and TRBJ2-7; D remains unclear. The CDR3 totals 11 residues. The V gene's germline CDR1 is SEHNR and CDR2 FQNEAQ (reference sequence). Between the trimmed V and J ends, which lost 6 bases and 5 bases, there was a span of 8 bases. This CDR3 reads CASSLNHEQYF. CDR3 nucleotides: TGTGCCAGCAGTCTTAACCACGAGCAGTACTTC.

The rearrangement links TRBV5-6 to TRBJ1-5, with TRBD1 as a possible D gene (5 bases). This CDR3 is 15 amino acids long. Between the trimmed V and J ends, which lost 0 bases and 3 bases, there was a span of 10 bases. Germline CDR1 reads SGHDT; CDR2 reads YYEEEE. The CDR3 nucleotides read TGTGCCAGCAGCTTGGGGGCAGGGTTCAATCAGCCCCAGCATTTT. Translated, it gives CASSLGAGFNQPQHF.

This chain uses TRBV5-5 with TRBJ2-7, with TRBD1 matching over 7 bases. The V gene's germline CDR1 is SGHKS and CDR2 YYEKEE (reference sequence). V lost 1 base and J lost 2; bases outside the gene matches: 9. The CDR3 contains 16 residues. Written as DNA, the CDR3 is TGTGCCAGCAGCTTGAGTTTGAGACAGGGAGCCTACGAGCAGTACTTC. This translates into CASSLSLRQGAYEQYF.

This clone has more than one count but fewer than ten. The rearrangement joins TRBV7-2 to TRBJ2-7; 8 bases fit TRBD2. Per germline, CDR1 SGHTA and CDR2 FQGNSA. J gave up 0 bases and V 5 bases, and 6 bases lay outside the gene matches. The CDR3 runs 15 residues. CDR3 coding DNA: TGTGCCAGCAGCGCCCTAGCGGGTTCCTCCTACGAGCAGTACTTC. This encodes CASSALAGSSYEQYF.